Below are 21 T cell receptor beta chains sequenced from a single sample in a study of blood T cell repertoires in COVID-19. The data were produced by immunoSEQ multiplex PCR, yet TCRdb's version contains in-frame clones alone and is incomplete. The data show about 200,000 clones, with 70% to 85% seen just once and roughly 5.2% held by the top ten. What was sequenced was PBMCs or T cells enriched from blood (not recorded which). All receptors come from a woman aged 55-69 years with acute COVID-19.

CDR3: CASSRGGEQYF. The CDR3 bases are TGTGCCAGCAGCCGCGGGGGTGAGCAGTACTTC. This sequence joins TRBV11-2 and TRBJ2-7, with TRBD2 identical over 7 bases. Germline values: CDR1 SGHAT, CDR2 FQNNGV. The V gene end was trimmed by 5 bases and the J gene end by 7 bases; junction bases not matched to a gene: 2. CDR3 length equals 11 residues.

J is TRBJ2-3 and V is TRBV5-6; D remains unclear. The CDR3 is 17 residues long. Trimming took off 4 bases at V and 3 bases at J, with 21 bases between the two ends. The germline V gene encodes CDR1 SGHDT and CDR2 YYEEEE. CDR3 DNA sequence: TGTGCCAGCAGCCCCGCCTCGGCGGCTAGAAGTACAGATACGCAGTATTTT. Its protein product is CASSPASAARSTDTQYF.

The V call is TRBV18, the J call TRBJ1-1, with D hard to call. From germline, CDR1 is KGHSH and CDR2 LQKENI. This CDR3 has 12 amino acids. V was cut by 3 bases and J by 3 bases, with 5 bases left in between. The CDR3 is CASSPADTEAFF. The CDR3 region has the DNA TGTGCCAGCTCACCCGCAGACACTGAAGCTTTCTTT.

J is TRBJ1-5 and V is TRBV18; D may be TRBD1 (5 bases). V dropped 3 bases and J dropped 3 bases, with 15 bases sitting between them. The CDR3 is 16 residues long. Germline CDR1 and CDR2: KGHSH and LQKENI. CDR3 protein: CASSPGLGGANQPQHF. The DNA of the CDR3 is TGTGCCAGCTCACCGGGCCTTGGAGGGGCCAATCAGCCCCAGCATTTT.

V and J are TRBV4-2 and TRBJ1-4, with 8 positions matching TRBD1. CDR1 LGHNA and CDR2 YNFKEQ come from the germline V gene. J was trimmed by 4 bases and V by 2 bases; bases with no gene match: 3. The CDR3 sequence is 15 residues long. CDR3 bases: TGTGCCAGCAGCCAACCCGACAGGGGTAATGAAAAACTGTTTTTT. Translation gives CASSQPDRGNEKLFF.

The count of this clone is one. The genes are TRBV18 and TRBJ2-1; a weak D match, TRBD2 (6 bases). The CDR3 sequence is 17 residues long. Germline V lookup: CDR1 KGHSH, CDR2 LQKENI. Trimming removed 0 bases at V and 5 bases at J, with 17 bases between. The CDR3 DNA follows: TGTGCCAGCTCACCACCGTGGCGGGGCATGGGGGACAATGAGCAGTTCTTC. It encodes CASSPPWRGMGDNEQFF.

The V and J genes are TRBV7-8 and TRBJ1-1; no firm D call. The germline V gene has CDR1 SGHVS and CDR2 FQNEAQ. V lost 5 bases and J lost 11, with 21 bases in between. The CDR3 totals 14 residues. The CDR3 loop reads CASSLSGQPRLAFF. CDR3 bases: TGTGCCAGCAGCCTCTCTGGGCAGCCTCGTTTGGCTTTCTTT.

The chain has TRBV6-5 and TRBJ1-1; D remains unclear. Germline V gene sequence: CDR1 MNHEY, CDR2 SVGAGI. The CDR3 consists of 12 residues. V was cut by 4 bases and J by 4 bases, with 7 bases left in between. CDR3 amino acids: CASSLDGTEAFF. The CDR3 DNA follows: TGTGCCAGCAGTTTAGATGGCACTGAAGCTTTCTTT.

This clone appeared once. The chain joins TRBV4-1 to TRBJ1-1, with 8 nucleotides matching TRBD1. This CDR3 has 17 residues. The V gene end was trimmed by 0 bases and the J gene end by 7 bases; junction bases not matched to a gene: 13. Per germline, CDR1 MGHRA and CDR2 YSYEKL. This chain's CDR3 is CASSQERRWQGADEAFF. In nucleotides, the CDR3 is TGCGCCAGCAGCCAAGAGCGCAGGTGGCAGGGGGCCGATGAAGCTTTCTTT.

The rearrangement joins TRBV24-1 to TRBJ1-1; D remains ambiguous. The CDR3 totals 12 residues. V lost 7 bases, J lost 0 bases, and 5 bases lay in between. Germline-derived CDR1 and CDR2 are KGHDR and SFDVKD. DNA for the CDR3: TGTGCCACCAGCGGGATGAACACTGAAGCTTTCTTT. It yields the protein CATSGMNTEAFF.

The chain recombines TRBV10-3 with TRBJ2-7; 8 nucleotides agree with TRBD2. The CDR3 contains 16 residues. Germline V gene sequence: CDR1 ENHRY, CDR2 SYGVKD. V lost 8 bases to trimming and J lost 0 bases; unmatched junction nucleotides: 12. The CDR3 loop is CAISPGLAGNSYEQYF. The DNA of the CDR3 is TGTGCCATCTCCCCCGGTCTAGCGGGCAACTCCTACGAGCAGTACTTC.

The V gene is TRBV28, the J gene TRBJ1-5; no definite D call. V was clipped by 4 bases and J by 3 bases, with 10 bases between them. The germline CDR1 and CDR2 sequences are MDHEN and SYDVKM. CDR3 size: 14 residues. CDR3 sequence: CASSSVQANQPQHF. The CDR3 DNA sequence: TGTGCCAGCAGTTCAGTCCAGGCCAATCAGCCCCAGCATTTT.

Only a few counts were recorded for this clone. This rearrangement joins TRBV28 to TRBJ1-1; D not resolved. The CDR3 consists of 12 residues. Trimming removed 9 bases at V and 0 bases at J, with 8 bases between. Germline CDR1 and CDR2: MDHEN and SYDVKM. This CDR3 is CASTLVNTEAFF. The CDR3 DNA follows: TGTGCCAGTACTTTGGTGAACACTGAAGCTTTCTTT.

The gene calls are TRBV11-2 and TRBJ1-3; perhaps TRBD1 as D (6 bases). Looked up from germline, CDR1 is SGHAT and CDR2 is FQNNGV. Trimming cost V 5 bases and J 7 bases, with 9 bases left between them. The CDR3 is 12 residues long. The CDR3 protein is CASSVTGNTIYF. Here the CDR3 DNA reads TGTGCCAGCAGCGTAACAGGGAACACCATATATTTT.

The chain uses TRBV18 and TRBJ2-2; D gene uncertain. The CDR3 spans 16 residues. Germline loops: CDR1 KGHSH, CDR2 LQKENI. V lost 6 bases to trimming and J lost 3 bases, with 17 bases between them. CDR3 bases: TGTGCCAGCTCCTCGATGCGGAACCCCGACACCGGGGAGCTGTTTTTT. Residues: CASSSMRNPDTGELFF.

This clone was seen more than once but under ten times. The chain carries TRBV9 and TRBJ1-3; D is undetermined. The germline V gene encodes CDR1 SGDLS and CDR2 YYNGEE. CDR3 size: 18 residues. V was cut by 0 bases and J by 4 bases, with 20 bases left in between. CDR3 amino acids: CASSVEALEGNWGNTIYF. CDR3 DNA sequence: TGTGCCAGCAGCGTAGAGGCCCTAGAGGGTAATTGGGGAAACACCATATATTTT.

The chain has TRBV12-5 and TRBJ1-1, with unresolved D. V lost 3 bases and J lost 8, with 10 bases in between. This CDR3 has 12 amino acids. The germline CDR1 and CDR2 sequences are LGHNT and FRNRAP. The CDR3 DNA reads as TGTGCTAGTGGTTTCGGCGGCGTAGAAGCTTTCTTT. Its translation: CASGFGGVEAFF.

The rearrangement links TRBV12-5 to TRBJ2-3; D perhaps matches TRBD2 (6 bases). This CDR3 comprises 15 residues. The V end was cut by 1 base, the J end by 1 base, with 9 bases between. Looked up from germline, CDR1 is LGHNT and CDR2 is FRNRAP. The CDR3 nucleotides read TGTGCTAGTGGTTTGGGGCGGGGACGCACAGATACGCAGTATTTT. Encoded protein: CASGLGRGRTDTQYF.

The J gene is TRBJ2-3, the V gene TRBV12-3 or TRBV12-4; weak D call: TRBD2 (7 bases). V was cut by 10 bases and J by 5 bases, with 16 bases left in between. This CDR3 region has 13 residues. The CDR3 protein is CATTWGGLDTQYF. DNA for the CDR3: TGTGCCACCACTTGGGGGGGCTTAGATACGCAGTATTTT.

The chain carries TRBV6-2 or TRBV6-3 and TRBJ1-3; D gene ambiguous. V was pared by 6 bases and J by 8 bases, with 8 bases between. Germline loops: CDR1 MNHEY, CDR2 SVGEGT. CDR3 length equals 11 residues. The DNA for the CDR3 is TGTGCCAGCAGCCGCGGGGACACCATATATTTT. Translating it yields CASSRGDTIYF.

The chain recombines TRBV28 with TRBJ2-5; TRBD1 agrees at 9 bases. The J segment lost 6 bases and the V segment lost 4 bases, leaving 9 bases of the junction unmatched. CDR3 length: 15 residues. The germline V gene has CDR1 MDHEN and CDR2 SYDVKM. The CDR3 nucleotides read TGTGCCAGCAGTTCCGGGACAGGGCAAAGGAAGACCCAGTACTTC. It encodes CASSSGTGQRKTQYF.